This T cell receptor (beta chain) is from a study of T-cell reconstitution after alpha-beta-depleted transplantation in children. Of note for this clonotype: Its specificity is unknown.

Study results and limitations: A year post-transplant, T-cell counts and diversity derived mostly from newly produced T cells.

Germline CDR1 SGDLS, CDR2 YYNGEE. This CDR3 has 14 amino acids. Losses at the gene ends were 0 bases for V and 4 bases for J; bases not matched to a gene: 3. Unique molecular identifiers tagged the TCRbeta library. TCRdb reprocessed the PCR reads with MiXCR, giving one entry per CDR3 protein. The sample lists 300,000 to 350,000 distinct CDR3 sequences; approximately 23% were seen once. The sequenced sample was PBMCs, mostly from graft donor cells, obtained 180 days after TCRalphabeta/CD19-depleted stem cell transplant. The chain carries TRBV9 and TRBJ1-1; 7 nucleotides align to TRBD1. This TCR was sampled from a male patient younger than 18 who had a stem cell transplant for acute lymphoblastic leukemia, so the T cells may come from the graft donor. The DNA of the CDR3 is TGTGCCAGCAGCGTAGCTCCAGGGGGCACTGAAGCTTTCTTT. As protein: CASSVAPGGTEAFF.